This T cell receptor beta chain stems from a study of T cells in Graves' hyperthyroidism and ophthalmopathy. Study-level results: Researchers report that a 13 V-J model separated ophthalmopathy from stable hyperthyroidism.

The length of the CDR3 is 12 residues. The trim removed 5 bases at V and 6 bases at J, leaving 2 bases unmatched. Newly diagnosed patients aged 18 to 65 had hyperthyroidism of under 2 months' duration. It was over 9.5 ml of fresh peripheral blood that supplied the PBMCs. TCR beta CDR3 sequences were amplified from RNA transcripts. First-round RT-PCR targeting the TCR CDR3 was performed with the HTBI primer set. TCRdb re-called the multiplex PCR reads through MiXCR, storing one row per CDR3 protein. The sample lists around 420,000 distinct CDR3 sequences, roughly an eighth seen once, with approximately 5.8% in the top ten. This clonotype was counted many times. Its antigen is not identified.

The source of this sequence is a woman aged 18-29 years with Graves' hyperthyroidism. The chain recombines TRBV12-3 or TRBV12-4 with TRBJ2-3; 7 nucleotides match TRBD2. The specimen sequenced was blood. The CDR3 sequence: CASSGLGDTQYF. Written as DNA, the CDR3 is TGTGCCAGCAGTGGACTAGGCGATACGCAGTATTTT.